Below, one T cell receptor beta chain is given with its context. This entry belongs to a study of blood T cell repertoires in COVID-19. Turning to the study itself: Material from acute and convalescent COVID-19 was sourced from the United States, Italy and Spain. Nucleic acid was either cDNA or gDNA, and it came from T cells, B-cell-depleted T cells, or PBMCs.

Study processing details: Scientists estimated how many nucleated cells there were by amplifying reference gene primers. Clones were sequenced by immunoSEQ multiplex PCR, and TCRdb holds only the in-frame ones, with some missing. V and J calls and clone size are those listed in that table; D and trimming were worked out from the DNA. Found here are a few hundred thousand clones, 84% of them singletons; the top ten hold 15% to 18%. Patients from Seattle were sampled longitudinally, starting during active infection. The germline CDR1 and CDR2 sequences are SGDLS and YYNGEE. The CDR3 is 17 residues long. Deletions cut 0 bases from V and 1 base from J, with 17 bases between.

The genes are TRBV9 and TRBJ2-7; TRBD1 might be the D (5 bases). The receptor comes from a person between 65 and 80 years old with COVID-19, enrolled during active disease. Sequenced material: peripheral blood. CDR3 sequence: CASSVVRPGPRSYEQYF. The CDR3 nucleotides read TGTGCCAGCAGCGTAGTTCGTCCAGGGCCAAGGTCCTACGAGCAGTACTTC. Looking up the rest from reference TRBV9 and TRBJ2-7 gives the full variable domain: DSGVTQTPKHLITATGQRVTLRCSPRSGDLSVYWYQQSLDQGLQFLIQYYNGEERAKGNILERFSAQQFPDLHSELNLSSLELGDSALYFCASSVVRPGPRSYEQYFGPGTRLTVT.